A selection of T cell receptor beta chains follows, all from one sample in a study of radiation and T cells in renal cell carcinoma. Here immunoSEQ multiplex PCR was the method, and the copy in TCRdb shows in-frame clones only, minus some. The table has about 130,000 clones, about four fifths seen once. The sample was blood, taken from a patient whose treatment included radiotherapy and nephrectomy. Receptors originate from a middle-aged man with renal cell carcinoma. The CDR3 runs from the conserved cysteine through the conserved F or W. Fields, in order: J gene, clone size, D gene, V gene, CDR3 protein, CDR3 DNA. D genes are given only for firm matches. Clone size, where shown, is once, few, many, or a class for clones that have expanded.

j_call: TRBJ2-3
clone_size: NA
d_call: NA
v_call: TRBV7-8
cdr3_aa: CASSLVVGWSSTDTQYF
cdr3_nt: TGTGCCAGCAGCTTAGTAGTGGGCTGGAGTAGCACAGATACGCAGTATTTT

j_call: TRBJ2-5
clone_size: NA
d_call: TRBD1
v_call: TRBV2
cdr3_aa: CASSDGTGGLVETQYF
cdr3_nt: TGTGCCAGCAGCGACGGGACAGGGGGCTTGGTAGAGACCCAGTACTTC

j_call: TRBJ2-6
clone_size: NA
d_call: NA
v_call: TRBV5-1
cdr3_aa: CASSLTSISGANVLTF
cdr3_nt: TGCGCCAGCAGCTTGACCTCCATCTCTGGGGCCAACGTCCTGACTTTC

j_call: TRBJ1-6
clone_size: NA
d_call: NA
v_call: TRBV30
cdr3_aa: CAWAGNSPLHF
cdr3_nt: TGTGCCTGGGCAGGGAATTCACCCCTCCACTTT

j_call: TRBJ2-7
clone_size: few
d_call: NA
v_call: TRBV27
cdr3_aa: CASSFAGASYEQYF
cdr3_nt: TGTGCCAGCAGTTTTGCAGGGGCCAGCTACGAGCAGTACTTC

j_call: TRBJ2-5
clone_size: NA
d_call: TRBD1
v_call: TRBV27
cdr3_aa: CASSLQGALETQYF
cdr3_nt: TGTGCCAGCAGTTTACAGGGGGCGCTTGAGACCCAGTACTTC

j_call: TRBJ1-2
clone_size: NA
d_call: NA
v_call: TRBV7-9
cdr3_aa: CASSLIWTNYGYTF
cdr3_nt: TGTGCCAGCAGCTTAATCTGGACTAACTATGGCTACACCTTC

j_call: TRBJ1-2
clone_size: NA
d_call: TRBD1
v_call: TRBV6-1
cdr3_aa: CASSEGQGVAYGYTF
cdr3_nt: TGTGCCAGCAGTGAAGGACAGGGGGTGGCCTATGGCTACACCTTC

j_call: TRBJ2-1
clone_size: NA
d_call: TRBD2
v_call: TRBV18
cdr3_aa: CASSRGVWDEQFF
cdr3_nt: TGTGCCAGCTCTCGGGGGGTTTGGGATGAGCAGTTCTTC

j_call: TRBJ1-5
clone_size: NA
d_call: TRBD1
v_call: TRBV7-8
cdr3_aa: CASSRWVRGDQPQHF
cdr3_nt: TGTGCCAGCAGCCGGTGGGTCAGGGGGGATCAGCCCCAGCATTTT

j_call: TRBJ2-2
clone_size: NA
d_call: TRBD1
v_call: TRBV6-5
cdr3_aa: CASTKQGTNTGELFF
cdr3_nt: TGTGCCAGCACGAAACAGGGGACGAACACCGGGGAGCTGTTTTTT

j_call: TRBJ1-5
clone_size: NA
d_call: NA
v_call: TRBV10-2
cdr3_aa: CASSESVLAAYNQPQHF
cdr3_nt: TGCGCCAGCAGTGAGTCTGTCTTGGCAGCCTACAATCAGCCCCAGCATTTT

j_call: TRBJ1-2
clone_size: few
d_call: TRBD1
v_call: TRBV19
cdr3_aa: CASSREHRGGYTF
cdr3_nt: TGTGCCAGTAGTAGAGAACACAGGGGTGGCTACACCTTC

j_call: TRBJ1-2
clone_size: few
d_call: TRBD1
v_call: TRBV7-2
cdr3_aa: CASRRDRGGGYTF
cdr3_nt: TGTGCCAGCAGGAGAGACAGGGGCGGAGGCTACACCTTC

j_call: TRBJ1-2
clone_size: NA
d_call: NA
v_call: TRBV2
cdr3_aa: CASSETILYGYTF
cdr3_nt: TGTGCCAGCAGTGAAACGATTCTCTATGGCTACACCTTC

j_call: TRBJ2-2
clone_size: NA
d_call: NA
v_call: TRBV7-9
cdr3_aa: CASPPPGSEGELFF
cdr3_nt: TGTGCCAGCCCCCCACCGGGTTCCGAGGGGGAGCTGTTTTTT

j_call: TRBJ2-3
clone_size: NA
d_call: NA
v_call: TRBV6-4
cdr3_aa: CASSASPLADTQYF
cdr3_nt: TGTGCCAGCAGTGCATCCCCTCTGGCAGATACGCAGTATTTT

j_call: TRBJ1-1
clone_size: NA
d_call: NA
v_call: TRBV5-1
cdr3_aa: CASSFSQGGTEAFF
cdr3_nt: TGCGCCAGCAGCTTCTCGCAGGGTGGTACTGAAGCTTTCTTT

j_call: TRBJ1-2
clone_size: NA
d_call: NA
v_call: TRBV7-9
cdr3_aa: CASSLSGSGYTF
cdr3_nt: TGTGCCAGCAGCTTGTCTGGGAGTGGCTACACCTTC

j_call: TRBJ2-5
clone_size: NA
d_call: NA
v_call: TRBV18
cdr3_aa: CASSLSPQAPETQYF
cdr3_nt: TGTGCCAGCTCACTCTCTCCTCAGGCCCCTGAGACCCAGTACTTC

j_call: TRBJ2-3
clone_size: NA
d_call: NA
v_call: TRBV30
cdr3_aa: CAWTPKQGIRQRDTQYF
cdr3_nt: TGTGCCTGGACCCCTAAGCAAGGGATCAGGCAGAGAGATACGCAGTATTTT

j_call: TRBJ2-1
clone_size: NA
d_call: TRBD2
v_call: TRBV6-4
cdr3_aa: CASSEAGGTYNEQFF
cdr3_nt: TGTGCCAGCAGTGAAGCGGGGGGGACGTACAATGAGCAGTTCTTC

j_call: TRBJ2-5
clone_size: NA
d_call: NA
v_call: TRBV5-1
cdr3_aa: CASSLGVVRETQYF
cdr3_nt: TGCGCCAGCAGCTTGGGGGTAGTAAGGGAGACCCAGTACTTC